The 9 T cell receptor beta chains given below trace back to one sample, sequenced in a study of T cell responses to AZD1222 COVID-19 vaccine. Sequencing was performed with immunoSEQ multiplex PCR; in TCRdb, only in-frame clones are kept and a portion is missing. Found here are 65,000 to 75,000 clones, 88% of them singletons; the top ten hold around 4.9%. Source: peripheral blood, taken 28 days after the second dose of the MenACWY control vaccine. All receptors derive from an adult who received the MenACWY meningococcal vaccine as a control.

This clone appeared a single time. V is TRBV5-1 and J is TRBJ1-2; 8 nucleotides align to TRBD1. The CDR3 runs to 16 residues. Germline loops: CDR1 SGHRS, CDR2 YFSETQ. The V and J ends lost 4 bases and 6 bases, in that order; junction bases with no gene match: 14. CDR3 DNA sequence: TGCGCCAGCAGCCTCGAATGGACAGGGAGTAATGATGGCTACACCTTC. Its protein is CASSLEWTGSNDGYTF. Full variable domain (missing parts from reference TRBV5-1 and TRBJ1-2): KAGVTQTPRYLIKTRGQQVTLSCSPISGHRSVSWYQQTPGQGLQFLFEYFSETQRNKGNFPGRFSGRQFSNSRSEMNVSTLELGDSALYLCASSLEWTGSNDGYTFGSGTRLTVV.

The rearrangement joins TRBV29-1 to TRBJ1-2; possible D gene TRBD1, 6 bases. CDR1 SQVTM and CDR2 ANQGSEA come from the germline V gene. V lost 1 base and J lost 4, with 22 bases in between. The CDR3 loop spans 17 amino acids. In nucleotides, the CDR3 is TGCAGCGTTGAAGTTAACCAGGGGCATTTGACCTCCTATGGCTACACCTTC. This translates into CSVEVNQGHLTSYGYTF.

The rearrangement uses TRBV19 and TRBJ2-2; D not certain. Trimming stripped 5 bases from V and 10 bases from J, with 8 bases between. Germline assignment: CDR1 LNHDA and CDR2 SQIVND (reference sequence). The CDR3 contains 11 residues. The CDR3 nucleotides read TGTGCCAGTAGTTACGCGAAGGAGCTGTTTTTT. Its protein is CASSYAKELFF.

This clone was counted once. V gene TRBV28 combines with J gene TRBJ1-1; the D is unclear. The ends were cut back, 5 bases at V and 3 bases at J, with 4 bases in the middle. Germline loops: CDR1 MDHEN, CDR2 SYDVKM. The CDR3 contains 11 residues. CDR3 coding DNA: TGTGCCAGCAGTCTTGACACTGAAGCTTTCTTT. Translated, it gives CASSLDTEAFF.

This CDR3 reads CASSTLHRGRRYGYTF. CDR3 sequence (DNA): TGTGCCAGCAGTACCCTCCACAGGGGGCGACGCTATGGCTACACCTTC. The V call is TRBV28, the J call TRBJ1-2, with 9 bases that match TRBD1. V lost 5 bases to trimming and J lost 4 bases; unmatched junction nucleotides: 11. CDR3 length equals 16 residues. Per the germline V gene, CDR1 is MDHEN and CDR2 is SYDVKM.

The rearrangement uses TRBV6-5 and TRBJ1-1; D is unresolved. CDR1 and CDR2 (germline): MNHEY, SVGAGI. Trimming shortened V by 2 bases and J by 1 base, and 8 bases separated the two germline ends. This CDR3 comprises 14 residues. In DNA form, the CDR3 reads TGTGCCAGCAGTTACGCAATGGCGAACACTGAAGCTTTCTTT. It is translated as CASSYAMANTEAFF.

The chain joins TRBV6-2 or TRBV6-3 to TRBJ2-3; 11 bases are a match to TRBD2. This CDR3 comprises 18 residues. Germline CDR1 reads MNHEY; CDR2 reads SVGEGT. The V segment lost 4 bases and the J segment 6 bases; nucleotides outside the gene matches: 15. CDR3 DNA sequence: TGTGCCAGCAGTTCCCCTGGGGTAGCGGGAGGGCCCGTCGATACGCAGTATTTT. This encodes CASSSPGVAGGPVDTQYF.

This clone was picked up one time. The chain carries TRBV7-2 and TRBJ2-7; TRBD2 matches 11 bases. The CDR3 covers 15 residues. The germline V gene encodes CDR1 SGHTA and CDR2 FQGNSA. V shed 5 bases and J 3 bases; nucleotides not matched to a gene: 6. This CDR3 is CASSPLLAGVYEQYF. The DNA for the CDR3 is TGTGCCAGCAGCCCCCTACTAGCGGGGGTCTACGAGCAGTACTTC.

This clone was picked up one time. The chain combines TRBV30 with TRBJ1-3, with D maybe TRBD1 (6 bases). Germline V gene data show CDR1 as GTSNPN and CDR2 as SVGIG (reference sequence). The V end was cut by 0 bases, the J end by 1 base, with 13 bases between. The CDR3 length is 16 residues. The CDR3 protein is CAWSVLGRGSGNTIYF. As DNA, the CDR3 is TGTGCCTGGAGTGTACTCGGCAGGGGATCTGGAAACACCATATATTTT.